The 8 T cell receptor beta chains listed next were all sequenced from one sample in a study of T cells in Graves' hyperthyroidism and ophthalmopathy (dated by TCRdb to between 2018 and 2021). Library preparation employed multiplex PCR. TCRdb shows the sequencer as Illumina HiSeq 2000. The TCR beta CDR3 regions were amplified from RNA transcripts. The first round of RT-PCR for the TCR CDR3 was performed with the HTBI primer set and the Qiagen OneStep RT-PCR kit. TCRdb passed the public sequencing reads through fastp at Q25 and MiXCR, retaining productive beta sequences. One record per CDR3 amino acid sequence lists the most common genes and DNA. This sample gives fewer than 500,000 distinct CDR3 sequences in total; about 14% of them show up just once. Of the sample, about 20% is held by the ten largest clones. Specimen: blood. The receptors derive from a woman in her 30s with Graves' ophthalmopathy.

CDR3 protein: CASSLAGADVFPNQPQHF. As DNA, the CDR3 is TGTGCCAGCAGCCTAGCGGGGGCGGACGTTTTCCCCAATCAGCCCCAGCATTTT. The chain couples TRBV6-2 or TRBV6-3 to TRBJ1-5, with D perhaps matching TRBD1 (6 bases). Germline V gives CDR1 MNHEY, CDR2 SVGEGT. This CDR3 has 18 residues. V dropped 6 bases and J dropped 3 bases, with 24 bases sitting between them.

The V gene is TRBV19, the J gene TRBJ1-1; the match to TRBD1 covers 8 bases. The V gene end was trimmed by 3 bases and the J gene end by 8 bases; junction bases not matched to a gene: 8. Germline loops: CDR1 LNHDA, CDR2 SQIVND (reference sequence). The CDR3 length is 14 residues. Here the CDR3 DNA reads TGTGCCAGTAGTATTCTACAGGGGGATGGCGAAGCTTTCTTT. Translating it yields CASSILQGDGEAFF.

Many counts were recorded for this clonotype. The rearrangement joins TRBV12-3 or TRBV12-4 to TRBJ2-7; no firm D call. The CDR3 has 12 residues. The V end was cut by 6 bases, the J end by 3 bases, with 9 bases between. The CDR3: CASRGPLYEQYF. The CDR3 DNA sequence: TGTGCCAGCAGAGGACCGCTCTACGAGCAGTACTTC.

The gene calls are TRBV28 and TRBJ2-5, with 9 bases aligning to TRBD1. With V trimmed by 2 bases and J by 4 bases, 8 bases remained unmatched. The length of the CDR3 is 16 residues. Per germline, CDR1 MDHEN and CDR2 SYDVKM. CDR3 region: CASSLEQGAVGETQYF. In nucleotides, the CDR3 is TGTGCCAGCAGTTTAGAACAGGGGGCGGTGGGAGAGACCCAGTACTTC. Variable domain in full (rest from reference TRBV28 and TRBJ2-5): DVKVTQSSRYLVKRTGEKVFLECVQDMDHENMFWYRQDPGLGLRLIYFSYDVKMKEKGDIPEGYSVSREKKERFSLILESASTNQTSMYLCASSLEQGAVGETQYFGPGTRLLVL.

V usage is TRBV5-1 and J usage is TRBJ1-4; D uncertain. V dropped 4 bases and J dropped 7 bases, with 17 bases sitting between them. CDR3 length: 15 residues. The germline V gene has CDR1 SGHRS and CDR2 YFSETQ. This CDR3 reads CASSERSGSGEKLFF. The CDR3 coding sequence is TGCGCCAGCAGCGAACGAAGTGGGTCAGGTGAAAAACTGTTTTTT.

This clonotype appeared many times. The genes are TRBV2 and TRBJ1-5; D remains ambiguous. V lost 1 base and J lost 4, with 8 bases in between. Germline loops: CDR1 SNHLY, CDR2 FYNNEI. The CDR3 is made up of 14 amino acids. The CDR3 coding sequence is TGTGCCAGCAGTGAAGGCACGATTAATCAGCCCCAGCATTTT. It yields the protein CASSEGTINQPQHF.

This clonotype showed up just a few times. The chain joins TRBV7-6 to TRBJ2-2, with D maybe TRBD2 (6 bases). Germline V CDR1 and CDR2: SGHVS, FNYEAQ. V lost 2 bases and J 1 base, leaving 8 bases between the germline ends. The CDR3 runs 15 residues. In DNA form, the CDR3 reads TGTGCCAGCAGCTTATGGGGGGAGAACACCGGGGAGCTGTTTTTT. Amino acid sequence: CASSLWGENTGELFF. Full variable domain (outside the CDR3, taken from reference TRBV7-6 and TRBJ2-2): GAGVSQSPRYKVTKRGQDVALRCDPISGHVSLYWYRQALGQGPEFLTYFNYEAQQDKSGLPNDRFSAERPEGSISTLTIQRTEQRDSAMYRCASSLWGENTGELFFGEGSRLTVL.

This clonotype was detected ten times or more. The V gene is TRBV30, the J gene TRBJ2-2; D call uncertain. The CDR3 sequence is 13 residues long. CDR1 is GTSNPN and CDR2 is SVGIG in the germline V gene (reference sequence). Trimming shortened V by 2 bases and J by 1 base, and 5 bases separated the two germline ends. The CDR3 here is CAWSYVNTGELFF. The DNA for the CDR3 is TGTGCCTGGAGTTACGTGAACACCGGGGAGCTGTTTTTT.